This T cell receptor (beta chain) was profiled in a study of metastatic and nonmetastatic thyroid tumors. Trimming shortened V by 1 base and J by 8 bases, and 11 bases separated the two germline ends. The germline CDR1 and CDR2 sequences are KGHSH and LQKENI. The length of the CDR3 is 13 residues. No treatment had been given to any patient before thyroid surgery. Ten or more counts support this clone. TCRdb re-analyzed the PCR reads through MiXCR. Here the sample spans about 32,000 clones, 20% to 30% being singletons. The chain has TRBV18 and TRBJ1-2; D not certain. This receptor was obtained from a female donor with papillary thyroid cancer or a benign thyroid nodule (not recorded which). Some clones in this sample may be carry-over from other donors' samples. Material: blood. The CDR3 protein is CASSPLKWSGYTF. The CDR3, as DNA: TGTGCCAGCTCACCACTCAAATGGTCAGGCTACACCTTC.